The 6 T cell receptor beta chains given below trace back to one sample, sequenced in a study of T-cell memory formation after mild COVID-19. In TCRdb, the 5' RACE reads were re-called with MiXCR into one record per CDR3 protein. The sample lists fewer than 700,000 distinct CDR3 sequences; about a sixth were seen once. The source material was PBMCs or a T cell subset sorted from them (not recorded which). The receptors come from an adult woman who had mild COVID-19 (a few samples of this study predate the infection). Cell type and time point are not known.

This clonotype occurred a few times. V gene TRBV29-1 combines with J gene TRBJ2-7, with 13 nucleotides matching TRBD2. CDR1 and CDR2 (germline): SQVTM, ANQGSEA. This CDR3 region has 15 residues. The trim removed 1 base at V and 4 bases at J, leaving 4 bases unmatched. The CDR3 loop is CSVEGTSGSGYEQYF. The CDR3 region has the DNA TGCAGCGTTGAAGGGACTAGCGGGAGCGGGTACGAGCAGTACTTC.

CDR3 in DNA: TGTGCCAGCAGTTACTCGAGCGGGAGTATCTCCTACAATGAGCAGTTCTTC. Protein: CASSYSSGSISYNEQFF. The gene calls are TRBV6-2 or TRBV6-3 and TRBJ2-1; 8 bases align to TRBD2. V was pared by 0 bases and J by 0 bases, with 4 bases of the junction left unmatched. This CDR3 spans 17 amino acids. Per the germline V gene, CDR1 is MNHEY and CDR2 is SVGEGT.

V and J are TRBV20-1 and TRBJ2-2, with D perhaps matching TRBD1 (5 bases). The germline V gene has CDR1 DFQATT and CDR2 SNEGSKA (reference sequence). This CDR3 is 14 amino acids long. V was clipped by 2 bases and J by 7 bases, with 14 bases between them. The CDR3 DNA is TGCAGTGCTAGAAGGGCAGGGATGGGCGGGGAGCTGTTTTTT. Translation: CSARRAGMGGELFF.

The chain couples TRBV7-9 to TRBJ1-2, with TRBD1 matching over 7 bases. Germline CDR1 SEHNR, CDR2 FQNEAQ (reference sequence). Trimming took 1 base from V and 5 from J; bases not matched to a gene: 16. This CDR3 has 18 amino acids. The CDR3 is CASSLGPQDTLTGYGYTF. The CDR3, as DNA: TGTGCCAGCAGCTTAGGCCCCCAAGACACTTTGACAGGGTATGGCTACACCTTC.

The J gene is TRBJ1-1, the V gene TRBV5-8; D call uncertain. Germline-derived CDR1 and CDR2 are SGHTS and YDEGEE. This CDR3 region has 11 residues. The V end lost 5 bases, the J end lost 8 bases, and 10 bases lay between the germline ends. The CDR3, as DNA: TGTGCCAGCAGGAGGGCAAGAGAAGCTTTCTTT. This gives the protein CASRRAREAFF.

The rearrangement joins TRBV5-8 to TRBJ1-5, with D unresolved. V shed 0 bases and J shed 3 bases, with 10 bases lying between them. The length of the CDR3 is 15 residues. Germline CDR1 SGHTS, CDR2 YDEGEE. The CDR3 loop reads CASSLGQKVNQPQHF. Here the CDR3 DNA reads TGTGCCAGCAGCTTGGGGCAGAAAGTCAATCAGCCCCAGCATTTT.